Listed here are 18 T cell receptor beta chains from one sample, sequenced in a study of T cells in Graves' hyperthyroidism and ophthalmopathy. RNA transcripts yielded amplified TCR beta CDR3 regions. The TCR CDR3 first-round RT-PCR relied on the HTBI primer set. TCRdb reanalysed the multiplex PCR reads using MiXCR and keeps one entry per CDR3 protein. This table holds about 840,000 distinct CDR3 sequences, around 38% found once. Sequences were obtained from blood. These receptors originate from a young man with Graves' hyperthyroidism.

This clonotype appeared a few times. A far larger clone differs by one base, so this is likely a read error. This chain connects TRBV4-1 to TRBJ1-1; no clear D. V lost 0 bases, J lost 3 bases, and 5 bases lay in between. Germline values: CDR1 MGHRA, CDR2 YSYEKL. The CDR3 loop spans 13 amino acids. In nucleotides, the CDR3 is TGCGCCAGCAGCCAAGATACGGACACTGAAGCTTTCTTT. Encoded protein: CASSQDTDTEAFF.

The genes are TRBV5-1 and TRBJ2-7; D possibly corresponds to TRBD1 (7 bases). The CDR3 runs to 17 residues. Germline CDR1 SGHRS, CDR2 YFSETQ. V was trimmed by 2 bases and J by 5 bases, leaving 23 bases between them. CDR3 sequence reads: CASSFLGGTTGRNEQYF. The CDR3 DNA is TGCGCCAGCAGCTTCTTAGGAGGGACGACAGGGAGGAACGAGCAGTACTTC.

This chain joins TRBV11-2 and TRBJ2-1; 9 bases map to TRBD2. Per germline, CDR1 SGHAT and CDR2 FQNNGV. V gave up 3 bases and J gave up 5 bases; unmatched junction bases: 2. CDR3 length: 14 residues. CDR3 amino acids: CASSLTSGDNEQFF. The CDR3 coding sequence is TGTGCCAGCAGCTTGACTAGCGGAGACAATGAGCAGTTCTTC.

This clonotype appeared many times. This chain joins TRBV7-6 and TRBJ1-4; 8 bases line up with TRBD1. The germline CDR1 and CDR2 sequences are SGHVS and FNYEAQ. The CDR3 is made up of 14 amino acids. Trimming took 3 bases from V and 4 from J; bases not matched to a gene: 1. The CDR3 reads CASSFGQGNEKLFF. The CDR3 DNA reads TGTGCCAGCAGCTTTGGACAGGGTAATGAAAAACTGTTTTTT.

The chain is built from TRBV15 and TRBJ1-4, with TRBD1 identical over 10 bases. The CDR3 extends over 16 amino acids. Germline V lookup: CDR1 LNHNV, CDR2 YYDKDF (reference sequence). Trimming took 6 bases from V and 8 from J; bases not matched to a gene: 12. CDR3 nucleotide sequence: TGTGCCACCAGTGGAGAATTGGGGACAGGGGAGGAAAAACTGTTTTTT. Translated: CATSGELGTGEEKLFF. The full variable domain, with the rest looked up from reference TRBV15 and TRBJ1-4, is DAMVIQNPRYQVTQFGKPVTLSCSQTLNHNVMYWYQQKSSQAPKLLFHYYDKDFNNEADTPDNFQSRRPNTSFCFLDIRSPGLGDTAMYLCATSGELGTGEEKLFFGSGTQLSVL.

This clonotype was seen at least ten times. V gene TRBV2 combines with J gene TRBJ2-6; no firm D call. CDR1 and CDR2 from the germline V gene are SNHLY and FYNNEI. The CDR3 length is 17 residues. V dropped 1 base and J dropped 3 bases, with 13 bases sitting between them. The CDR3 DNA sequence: TGTGCCAGCAGTGAAGAGGTGGGGTTGGATGGGGCCAACGTCCTGACTTTC. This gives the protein CASSEEVGLDGANVLTF.

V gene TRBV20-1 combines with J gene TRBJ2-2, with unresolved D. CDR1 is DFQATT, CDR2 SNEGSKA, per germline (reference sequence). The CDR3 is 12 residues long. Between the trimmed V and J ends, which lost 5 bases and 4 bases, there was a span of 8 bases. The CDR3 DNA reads TGCAGTGCTTCCTCGGCCACCGGGGAGCTGTTTTTT. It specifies CSASSATGELFF.

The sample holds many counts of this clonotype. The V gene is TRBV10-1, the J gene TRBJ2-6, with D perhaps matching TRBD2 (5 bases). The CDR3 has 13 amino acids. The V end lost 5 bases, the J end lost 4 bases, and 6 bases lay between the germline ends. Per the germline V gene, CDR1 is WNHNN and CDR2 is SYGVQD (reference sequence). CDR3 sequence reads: CASSRGGANVLTF. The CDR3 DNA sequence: TGCGCCAGCAGTAGAGGGGGGGCCAACGTCCTGACTTTC.

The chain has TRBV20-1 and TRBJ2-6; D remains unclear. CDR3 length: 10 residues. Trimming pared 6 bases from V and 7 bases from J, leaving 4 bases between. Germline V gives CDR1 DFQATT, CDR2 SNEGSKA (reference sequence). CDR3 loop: CSASANVLTF. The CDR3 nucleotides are TGCAGTGCCAGCGCCAACGTCCTGACTTTC.

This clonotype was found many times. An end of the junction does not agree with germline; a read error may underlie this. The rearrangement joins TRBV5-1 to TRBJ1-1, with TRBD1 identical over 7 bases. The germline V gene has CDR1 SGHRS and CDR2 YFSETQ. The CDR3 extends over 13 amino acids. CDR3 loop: CASSPDRDTEAFF. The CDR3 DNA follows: TGTGCCAGCAGCCCAGACAGGGACACTGAAGCTTTCTTT.

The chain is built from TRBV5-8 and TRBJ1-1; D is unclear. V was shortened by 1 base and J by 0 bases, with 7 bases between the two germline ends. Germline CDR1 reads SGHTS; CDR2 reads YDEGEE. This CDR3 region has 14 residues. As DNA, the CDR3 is TGTGCCAGCAGCTTGAAGGGAATGAACACTGAAGCTTTCTTT. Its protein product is CASSLKGMNTEAFF.

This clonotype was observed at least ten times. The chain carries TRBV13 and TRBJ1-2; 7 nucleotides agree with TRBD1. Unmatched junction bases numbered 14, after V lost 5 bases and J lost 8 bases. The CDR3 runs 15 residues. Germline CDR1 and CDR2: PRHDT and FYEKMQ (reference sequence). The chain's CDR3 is CASSPSDRARTGYTF. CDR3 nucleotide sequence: TGTGCCAGCAGCCCATCCGACAGGGCCCGTACGGGCTACACCTTC.

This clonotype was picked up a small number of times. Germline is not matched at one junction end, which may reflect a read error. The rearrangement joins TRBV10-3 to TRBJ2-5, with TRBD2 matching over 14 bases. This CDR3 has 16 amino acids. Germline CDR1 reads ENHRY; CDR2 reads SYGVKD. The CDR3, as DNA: TGTGCCAGCAGTGATTGGGGACTAGCGGGGGAAGAGACCCAGTACTTC. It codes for CASSDWGLAGEETQYF.

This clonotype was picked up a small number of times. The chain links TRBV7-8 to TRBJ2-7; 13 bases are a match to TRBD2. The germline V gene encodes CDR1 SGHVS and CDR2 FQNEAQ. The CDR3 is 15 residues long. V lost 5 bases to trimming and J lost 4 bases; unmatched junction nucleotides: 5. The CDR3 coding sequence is TGTGCCAGCAGCCAACCGGGACTAGCGGGATACGAGCAGTACTTC. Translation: CASSQPGLAGYEQYF.

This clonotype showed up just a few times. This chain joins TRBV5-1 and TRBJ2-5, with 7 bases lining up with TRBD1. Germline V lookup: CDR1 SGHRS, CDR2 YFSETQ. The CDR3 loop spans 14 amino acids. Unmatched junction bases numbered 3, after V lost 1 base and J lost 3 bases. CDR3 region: CASSLHGTEETQYF. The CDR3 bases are TGCGCCAGCAGCTTGCACGGGACAGAAGAGACCCAGTACTTC.

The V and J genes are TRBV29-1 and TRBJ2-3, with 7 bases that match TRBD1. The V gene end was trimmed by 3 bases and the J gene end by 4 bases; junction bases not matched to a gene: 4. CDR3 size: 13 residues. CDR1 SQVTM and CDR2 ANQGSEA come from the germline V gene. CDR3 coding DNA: TGCAGCGTTGAGCGACAGGGAGCAGATACGCAGTATTTT. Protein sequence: CSVERQGADTQYF.

CDR3 loop: CASSLVPGAYEQYF. The CDR3 DNA follows: TGTGCCAGCAGCTTAGTTCCGGGAGCCTACGAGCAGTACTTC. V usage is TRBV7-2 and J usage is TRBJ2-7; tentative D call: TRBD2 (6 bases). Germline V gives CDR1 SGHTA, CDR2 FQGNSA. V dropped 1 base and J dropped 2 bases, with 9 bases sitting between them. This CDR3 has 14 residues.

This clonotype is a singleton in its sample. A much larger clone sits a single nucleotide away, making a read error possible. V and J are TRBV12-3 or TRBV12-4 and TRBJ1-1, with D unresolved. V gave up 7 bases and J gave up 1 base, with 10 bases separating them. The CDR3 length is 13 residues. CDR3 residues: CASTNRANTEAFF. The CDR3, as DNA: TGTGCCAGCACTAATAGGGCGAACACTGAAGCTTTCTTT.